This T cell receptor (beta chain) was obtained from a study of T cell responses to AZD1222 COVID-19 vaccine (dated by TCRdb to the early 2020s). Study-level background: Because spike-specific TCR depth and breadth did not differ between the two schedules, AZD1222 recipients who got a second dose at roughly 4 weeks were pooled with those who got a second dose at roughly 12 weeks. A total of 233 trial participants underwent TCR sequencing, of whom 207 had received two doses of AZD1222 and 26 had received two doses of the MenACWY control vaccine. Trial participants were enrolled by age into 18-55, 56-69 and 70-plus year subgroups, with approximately 160, 26 and 62 TCR-sequenced participants respectively. Points the paper makes about the study in general: Most participants were white British and females outnumbered males, and the authors suggested that clonal diversity may have been underestimated. After two AZD1222 doses, both the breadth and the depth of spike-specific TCRs were significantly higher than at day 0 and than in MenACWY recipients. Because no day 14 peak-response samples were available, repertoires were characterized only after the peak T cell response. Vaccine-associated CD4 TCRs spanned the whole spike protein, with dominant responses in regions 160-218 and 743-854. The 56-69-year group was small, and its depth increase did not reach significance, likely because of low power. Epitopes outside the regions mutated in the B.1.351 and B.1.1.7 variants were reportedly recognized by nearly half of the unique spike-specific TCRs. Conclusions about previously exposed vaccinees are limited because only 5 or 6 AZD1222 recipients were SARS-CoV-2 seropositive at baseline.

The time point label corresponds to: baseline before first vaccination. The vaccinee samples were drawn from two UK trials, COV001 and COV002, one of which was a single-blind randomized controlled phase 2/3 trial testing AZD1222 (ChAdOx1 nCoV-19) in healthy adults. For TCRbeta chain sequencing, PBMC samples from trial participants were taken at day 0 and at day 28 after the second dose. On this clone itself: Its specific antigen is unknown. Base-call qualities are not available, and no considerably larger clone is one nucleotide away.

The CDR3 regions of human TCRbeta chains were subjected to immunosequencing. In the source study's methods: TCRs in the repertoires were compared against a reference library of SARS-CoV-2-specific TCRs that had been generated with the MIRA antigen-specificity platform. Breadth meant the fraction of unique TCRs that were SARS-CoV-2-associated, whereas depth meant the fraction of total T cells that were SARS-CoV-2-associated. Each spike-specific TCR was assigned to its reactive spike region and to a CD4 or CD8 class using the MIRA data. Log10-transformed breadth and depth values were compared by one-way ANOVA with Sidak's multiple comparisons tests. TCRdb mirrors the immuneACCESS table, restricted to in-frame sequences. Some clones are absent from its copies; in checked studies, under half trace to an unresolved V gene, and the reason for the others is unknown. Clone size and the V and J calls come from that table; the DNA yielded D and trimming. This sample gives 90,000 to 150,000 clones in total; just under 90% of them show up just once. More than 10% of the sample goes to the ten largest clones.

The receptor comes from an adult in good health. This specimen consisted of peripheral blood, obtained on day 0 of AZD1222 vaccination.

At the DNA level, the sequence is TGTGCCAGCTGGAATAGCGGGTGGACAGATACGCAGTATTTT. Its amino acids are CASWNSGWTDTQYF. This chain joins TRBV6-5 to TRBJ2-3; 7 bases in the junction line up with TRBD2. At the junction V is shortened by 8 bases and J by 3 bases; bases outside the gene matches: 8. From the germline V gene, CDR1 is MNHEY and CDR2 is SVGAGI. The CDR3 contains 14 residues, cysteine and phenylalanine counted. The sequence is cut down to CDR3 DNA, 42 bases in frame from base 1.